The rows below give T cell receptor beta chains drawn from one sample of a study of regulatory T cells in long-lasting Graves disease. TCRdb processed the multiplex PCR reads anew with MiXCR; each CDR3 protein has one entry. The sample shows hundreds of thousands of distinct CDR3 sequences, around 20% of them seen only once. This specimen was peripheral blood mononuclear cells (PBMCs), taken when the disease was refractory, from a patient treated with antithyroid drugs. Receptors originate from a female donor with Graves disease. Both conserved end residues are part of each CDR3. D genes are given only for firm matches. The size entry is marked missing in some rows and otherwise reads once, few, many or a size class.

v_gene	j_gene	abundance	d_gene	CDR3aa	CDR3nt
TRBV7-9	TRBJ1-3	few	NA	CASSRPQGDGNTIYF	TGTGCCAGCAGCCGCCCACAGGGAGATGGAAACACCATATATTTT
TRBV13	TRBJ2-1	NA	TRBD2	CASSDEGGPTGNEQFF	TGTGCCAGCAGTGATGAGGGAGGGCCTACGGGCAATGAGCAGTTCTTC
TRBV5-5	TRBJ2-2	few	TRBD2	CASSLALAGTMNTGELFF	TGTGCCAGCAGCTTGGCACTAGCGGGAACTATGAACACCGGGGAGCTGTTTTTT
TRBV6-1	TRBJ1-3	NA	NA	CASRDPGNTIYF	TGTGCCAGCAGAGATCCAGGGAACACCATATATTTT
TRBV20-1	TRBJ1-1	many	TRBD1	CSADRDRGYDEAFF	TGCAGTGCCGACCGGGACAGGGGATACGATGAAGCTTTCTTT
TRBV19	TRBJ2-2	many	NA	CASSFIRGTGELFF	TGTGCCAGTAGCTTCATACGGGGTACCGGGGAGCTGTTTTTT
TRBV18	TRBJ2-4	few	NA	CASSTDGTKNIQYF	TGTGCCAGCTCGACCGACGGAACCAAAAACATTCAGTACTTC
TRBV6-2/TRBV6-3	TRBJ1-1	many	NA	CASSSVGGRDEAFF	TGTGCCAGCAGTTCTGTCGGGGGGCGGGATGAAGCTTTCTTT
TRBV30	TRBJ2-5	many	NA	CAWTSRGETQYF	TGTGCCTGGACCTCCCGAGGGGAGACCCAGTACTTC
TRBV20-1	TRBJ2-5	many	NA	CSARGHGGPSQETQYF	TGCAGTGCTAGAGGCCACGGGGGGCCTTCACAAGAGACCCAGTACTTC
TRBV13	TRBJ1-2	many	NA	CASSLEAGLSGYTF	TGTGCCAGCAGCCTCGAGGCAGGGCTCTCTGGCTACACCTTC
TRBV7-3	TRBJ1-6	few	TRBD1	CASSEGASSPLHF	TGTGCCAGCAGCGAGGGGGCCAGTTCACCCCTCCACTTT
TRBV19	TRBJ1-2	NA	TRBD1	CASSIGTGGVWYGYTF	TGTGCCAGTAGTATCGGGACAGGGGGCGTGTGGTATGGCTACACCTTC
TRBV19	TRBJ2-7	NA	TRBD1	CASSSAGTGDLEQYF	TGTGCCAGTAGTTCCGCCGGGACAGGGGACCTCGAGCAGTACTTC
TRBV20-1	TRBJ1-6	NA	NA	CSPRRGPASQPLHF	TGCAGTCCCAGGCGGGGTCCCGCGAGTCAGCCCCTCCACTTT
TRBV2	TRBJ1-1	medium-sized	NA	CASRGELNTEAFF	TGTGCCAGCAGAGGGGAGCTGAACACTGAAGCTTTCTTT
TRBV7-9	TRBJ2-7	NA	TRBD2	CASSRSGRAGRMYF	TGTGCCAGCAGCCGGAGCGGGAGGGCCGGTAGAATGTACTTC
TRBV20-1	TRBJ2-5	many	NA	CSAKELRRAQETQYF	TGCAGTGCCAAGGAATTACGACGGGCGCAAGAGACCCAGTACTTC
TRBV7-8	TRBJ2-5	few	NA	CASSPFPGADEYQETQYF	TGTGCCAGCAGCCCCTTTCCGGGGGCTGATGAGTACCAAGAGACCCAGTACTTC
TRBV6-1	TRBJ2-2	few	TRBD2	CASRSGSSATGELFF	TGTGCCAGCAGAAGCGGGAGTTCAGCCACCGGGGAGCTGTTTTTT
TRBV12-3/TRBV12-4	TRBJ2-6	many	TRBD1	CASSTGASGASVLTF	TGTGCCAGCAGTACAGGGGCCTCTGGGGCCAGCGTCCTGACTTTC
TRBV5-1	TRBJ2-7	NA	TRBD2	CASSLGGTSGSYEQYF	TGCGCCAGCAGCTTAGGAGGGACTAGCGGGAGTTACGAGCAGTACTTC
TRBV18	TRBJ2-7	few	NA	CASSPKGGTQIYEQYF	TGTGCCAGCTCACCAAAAGGCGGGACCCAAATCTACGAGCAGTACTTC
TRBV28	TRBJ1-1	many	TRBD1	CASSQPGQGSNTEAFF	TGTGCCAGCAGTCAACCGGGACAGGGCTCGAACACTGAAGCTTTCTTT
TRBV9	TRBJ2-7	few	TRBD2	CASSVISGSEQYF	TGTGCCAGCAGCGTAATTAGCGGGAGCGAGCAGTACTTC
TRBV11-1	TRBJ1-5	many	NA	CASSLGGDNQPQHF	TGTGCCAGCAGCTTAGGAGGGGACAATCAGCCCCAGCATTTT